This TCR beta chain was found in a study of T-cell reconstitution after alpha-beta-depleted transplantation in children. Library preparation (for TCRbeta) was performed with unique molecular identifiers. TCRdb analysed the PCR reads with MiXCR anew, one entry per CDR3 protein. The data show fewer than 450,000 distinct CDR3 sequences, about a sixth seen once. Findings and limits, study-wide: The study reportedly traced alpha-beta T cells about two months after transplant to several hundred expanded graft clones.

Trimming pared 0 bases from V and 7 bases from J, leaving 12 bases between. Germline V lookup: CDR1 LGHNA, CDR2 YNFKEQ. CDR3 length: 15 amino acids. A note on this clonotype: Its target is unknown.

The TCR comes from a male patient aged 2-15 years who had a stem cell transplant for acute lymphoblastic leukemia, so the T cells may come from the graft donor. This specimen consisted of PBMCs, mostly from graft donor cells, obtained 360 days after TCRalphabeta/CD19-depleted stem cell transplant. The V and J genes are TRBV4-2 and TRBJ1-4; tentative D call: TRBD1 (6 bases). As DNA, the CDR3 is TGTGCCAGCAGCCAAGAATTCCGACAGGCTGAAAAACTGTTTTTT. This gives the protein CASSQEFRQAEKLFF.